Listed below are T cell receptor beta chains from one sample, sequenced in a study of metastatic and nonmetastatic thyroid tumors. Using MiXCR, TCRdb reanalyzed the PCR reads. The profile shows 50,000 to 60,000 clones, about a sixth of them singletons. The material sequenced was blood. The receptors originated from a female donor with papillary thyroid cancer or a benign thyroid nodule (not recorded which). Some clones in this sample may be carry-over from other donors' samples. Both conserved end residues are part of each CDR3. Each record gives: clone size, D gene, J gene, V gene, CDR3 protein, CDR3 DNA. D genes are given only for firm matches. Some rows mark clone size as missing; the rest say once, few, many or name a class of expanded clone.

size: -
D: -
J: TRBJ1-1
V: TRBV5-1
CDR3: CASSLSHRRGGTEAFF
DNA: TGCGCCAGCAGCTTGTCCCATAGACGCGGGGGCACTGAAGCTTTCTTT

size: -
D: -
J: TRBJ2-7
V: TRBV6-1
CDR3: CASRSVGFDEQYF
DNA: TGTGCCAGCAGATCAGTTGGTTTCGACGAGCAGTACTTC

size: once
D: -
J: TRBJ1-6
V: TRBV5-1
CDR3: CASSKKLTGGGDSPLHF
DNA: TGCGCCAGCAGTAAGAAGCTGACAGGCGGGGGGGATTCACCCCTCCACTTT

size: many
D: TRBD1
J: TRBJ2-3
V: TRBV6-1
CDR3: CASSARTGGTDTQYF
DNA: TGTGCCAGCAGTGCCCGGACAGGGGGCACAGATACGCAGTATTTT

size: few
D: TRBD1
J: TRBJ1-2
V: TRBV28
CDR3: CASSSQQGTYGYIF
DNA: TGCGCCAGCAGTTCCCAACAGGGGACCTATGGCTACATCTTC

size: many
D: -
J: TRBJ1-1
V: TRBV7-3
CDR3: CASSLQGWETEAFF
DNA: TGTGCCAGCAGCCTACAGGGATGGGAAACTGAAGCTTTCTTT

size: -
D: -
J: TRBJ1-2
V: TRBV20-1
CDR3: CSASPGSYHSNYGYTF
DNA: TGCAGTGCTAGCCCCGGGAGCTACCACTCTAACTATGGCTACACCTTC

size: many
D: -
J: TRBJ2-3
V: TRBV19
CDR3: CASSIDGRGQNTDTQYF
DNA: TGTGCCAGTAGTATAGACGGGCGGGGACAGAACACAGATACGCAGTATTTT

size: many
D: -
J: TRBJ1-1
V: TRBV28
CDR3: CASSFGRAEAFF
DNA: TGTGCCAGCAGTTTCGGGAGGGCTGAAGCTTTCTTT

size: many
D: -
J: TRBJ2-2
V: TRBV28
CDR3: CATRTDSVNTGELFF
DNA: TGTGCCACCCGTACTGACAGTGTTAACACCGGGGAGCTGTTTTTT

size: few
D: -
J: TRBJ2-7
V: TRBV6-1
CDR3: CASSSGYDQYF
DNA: TGTGCCAGCAGCTCCGGCTACGATCAGTACTTC

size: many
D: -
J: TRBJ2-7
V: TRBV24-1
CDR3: CATSGDRSYEQYF
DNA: TGTGCCACCTCAGGCGACAGGTCCTACGAGCAGTACTTC

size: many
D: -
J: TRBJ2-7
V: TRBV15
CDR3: CATSRVVSYEQYF
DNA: TGTGCCACCAGCAGAGTAGTCTCCTACGAGCAGTACTTC

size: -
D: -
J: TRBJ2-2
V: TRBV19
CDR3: CASSICSSRTGGLFF
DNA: TGTGCCAGTAGTATATGTAGCAGCCGCACCGGGGGGCTGTTTTTT

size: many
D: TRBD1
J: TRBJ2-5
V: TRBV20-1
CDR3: CSARAGDSGQETQYF
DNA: TGCAGTGCTAGAGCTGGGGACAGCGGACAAGAGACCCAGTACTTC

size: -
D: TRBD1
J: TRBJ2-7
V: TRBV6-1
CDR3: CATWDRGISYEQYF
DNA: TGTGCCACCTGGGACAGGGGGATCTCCTACGAGCAGTACTTC

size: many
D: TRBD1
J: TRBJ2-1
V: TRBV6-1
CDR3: CASARQGLQFF
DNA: TGTGCCAGCGCTAGACAGGGGTTGCAGTTCTTC

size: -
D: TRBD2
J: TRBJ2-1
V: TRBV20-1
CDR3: CSRRTSSEQFF
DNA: TGCAGTCGGAGGACTAGCTCTGAGCAGTTCTTC

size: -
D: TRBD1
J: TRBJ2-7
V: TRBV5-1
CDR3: CASRPRTGVEDYEQYF
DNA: TGCGCCAGCAGACCCCGTACAGGGGTAGAAGACTACGAGCAGTACTTC

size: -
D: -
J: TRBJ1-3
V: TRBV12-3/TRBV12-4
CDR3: CASSPNRTAILSGNTIYF
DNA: TGTGCCAGCAGCCCAAACCGGACAGCCATACTCTCTGGAAACACCATATATTTT

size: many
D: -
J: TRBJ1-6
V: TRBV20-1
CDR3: CSAPEGTYNSPLHF
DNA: TGCAGTGCCCCCGAGGGGACCTATAATTCACCCCTCCACTTT

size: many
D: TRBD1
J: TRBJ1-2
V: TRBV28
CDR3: CASGRDRGSGGYGYTF
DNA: TGTGCCAGCGGCCGGGACAGGGGTTCTGGCGGCTATGGCTACACCTTC

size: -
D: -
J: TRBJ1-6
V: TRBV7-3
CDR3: CASSPRGANSPLYF
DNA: TGTGCCAGCAGCCCAAGGGGGGCTAATTCACCCCTCTACTTT

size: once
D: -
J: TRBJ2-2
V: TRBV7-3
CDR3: CASRNGRNTGELFF
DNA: TGTGCCAGCAGGAATGGGAGAAACACCGGTGAGCTGTTTTTT

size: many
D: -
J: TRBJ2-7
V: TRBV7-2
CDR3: CASSLFPAYEQYF
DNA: TGTGCCAGCTCCTTGTTTCCTGCCTACGAGCAGTACTTC

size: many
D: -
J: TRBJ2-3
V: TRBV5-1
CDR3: CASSLEPGVRATDTQYF
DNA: TGCGCCAGCAGCTTGGAGCCGGGAGTTAGGGCCACAGATACGCAGTATTTT

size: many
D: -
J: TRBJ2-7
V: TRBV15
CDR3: CATSRWTTAYEQYF
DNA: TGTGCCACCAGCAGGTGGACTACGGCCTACGAGCAGTACTTC

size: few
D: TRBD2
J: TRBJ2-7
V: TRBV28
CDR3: CASSPFSGSYEQYF
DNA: TGTGCTAGCTCCCCTTTTAGCGGGTCCTACGAGCAGTACTTC

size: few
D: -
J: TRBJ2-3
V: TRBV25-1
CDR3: CASSEYVGSTQYF
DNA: TGTGCCAGCAGTGAATATGTTGGTAGTACGCAGTATTTT